The 24 T cell receptor beta chains in this list originate from one sample, sequenced in a study of T cells after yellow fever vaccination. TCRdb re-called the 5' RACE reads with MiXCR, one entry per CDR3 protein. Of some 260,000 distinct CDR3 sequences detected, around 4.9% appear once; the ten largest clones hold 2.5% to 4%. The sample here was CD4+ T cells sorted from PBMCs, taken on the day of the yellow fever booster vaccination. Every receptor here comes from a man in his late teens or twenties who received the YFV17D yellow fever vaccine.

This chain joins TRBV5-1 and TRBJ2-7; 8 positions agree with TRBD1. J gave up 6 bases and V 4 bases, and 9 bases lay outside the gene matches. The CDR3 is 14 residues long. Germline values: CDR1 SGHRS, CDR2 YFSETQ. The chain's CDR3 is CASSPTAGGGEQYF. CDR3 DNA: TGCGCCAGCAGCCCCACGGCAGGGGGCGGCGAGCAGTACTTC.

The table lists this clonotype with a few counts. The V gene is TRBV28, the J gene TRBJ1-6, with unresolved D. The CDR3 is 12 amino acids. Trimming left V 6 bases short and J 7 bases short, with 7 bases between. The germline CDR1 and CDR2 sequences are MDHEN and SYDVKM. The CDR3 DNA follows: TGTGCCAGCAGGAGCAGGAATTCACCCCTCCACTTT. Its translation: CASRSRNSPLHF.

This chain joins TRBV5-5 and TRBJ2-5, with D perhaps matching TRBD2 (6 bases). V shed 4 bases and J shed 4 bases, with 14 bases lying between them. The CDR3 is 14 residues long. The V gene's germline CDR1 is SGHKS and CDR2 YYEKEE (reference sequence). CDR3 in amino acids: CASSVGRRGETQYF. The CDR3 bases are TGTGCCAGCAGCGTTGGACGGAGGGGAGAGACCCAGTACTTC.

This clonotype was detected ten times or more. The V call is TRBV12-3 or TRBV12-4, the J call TRBJ2-2; no definite D call. CDR3 length equals 13 residues. V gave up 3 bases and J gave up 6 bases, with 8 bases separating them. The CDR3 here is CASSLDSPGELFF. CDR3 coding DNA: TGTGCCAGCAGTTTGGATTCCCCCGGGGAGCTGTTTTTT.

V usage is TRBV13 and J usage is TRBJ1-6; D is ambiguous. The V gene's germline CDR1 is PRHDT and CDR2 FYEKMQ (reference sequence). V was trimmed by 5 bases and J by 0 bases, leaving 8 bases between them. This CDR3 comprises 15 residues. CDR3 amino acids: CASSRAGSYNSPLHF. As DNA, the CDR3 is TGTGCCAGCAGCCGGGCTGGCTCCTATAATTCACCCCTCCACTTT.

The rearrangement joins TRBV19 to TRBJ1-2; 7 bases map to TRBD1. Per germline, CDR1 LNHDA and CDR2 SQIVND (reference sequence). The CDR3 totals 14 residues. J gave up 3 bases and V 6 bases, and 7 bases lay outside the gene matches. Written as DNA, the CDR3 is TGTGCCAGTAGAGTACCAGGGGGACACTATGGCTACACCTTC. It yields the protein CASRVPGGHYGYTF.

The genes are TRBV4-2 and TRBJ2-3; D unresolved. V was pared by 0 bases and J by 3 bases, with 7 bases between. CDR1 and CDR2 from the germline V gene are LGHNA and YNFKEQ. The length of the CDR3 is 14 residues. The CDR3 region is CASSQDMATDTQYF. The CDR3 DNA follows: TGTGCCAGCAGCCAAGATATGGCGACAGATACGCAGTATTTT.

V is TRBV5-1 and J is TRBJ1-2; TRBD1 agrees at 7 bases. Germline V CDR1 and CDR2: SGHRS, YFSETQ. V was pared by 4 bases and J by 8 bases, with 5 bases of the junction left unmatched. The CDR3 spans 12 residues. CDR3 coding DNA: TGCGCCAGCAGCCTCGACAGGGACGGCTACACCTTC. It specifies CASSLDRDGYTF.

This clonotype was picked up a small number of times. The J gene is TRBJ1-6, the V gene TRBV10-1; D ambiguous. CDR1 is WNHNN, CDR2 SYGVQD, per germline (reference sequence). This CDR3 region has 12 residues. Trimming shortened V by 4 bases and J by 5 bases, and 3 bases separated the two germline ends. The CDR3 DNA is TGCGCCAGCAGTGCTAATAATTCACCCCTCCACTTT. Its translation: CASSANNSPLHF.

This clonotype was picked up many times. The V call is TRBV5-1, the J call TRBJ2-5; D is ambiguous. Germline V CDR1 and CDR2: SGHRS, YFSETQ. The CDR3 is 12 amino acids. The V and J ends lost 4 bases and 5 bases respectively, with 9 bases between them. CDR3 sequence: CASSPETETQYF. CDR3 coding DNA: TGCGCCAGCAGCCCCGAAACGGAGACCCAGTACTTC.

The table lists this clonotype with many counts. The V call is TRBV4-3, the J call TRBJ2-3, with TRBD2 matching 9 bases. Unmatched junction bases numbered 3, after V lost 0 bases and J lost 5 bases. This CDR3 region has 15 residues. Germline V gives CDR1 LGHNA, CDR2 YSLEER. The CDR3 nucleotides read TGCGCCAGCAGCCAAGATGGAGCGGGGGGAGATACGCAGTATTTT. Amino acids: CASSQDGAGGDTQYF.

This clonotype was seen many times. At one boundary the junction diverges from the germline segment, which might be a read error. The V call is TRBV7-2, the J call TRBJ2-5, with 7 bases identical to TRBD2. Germline CDR1 is SGHTA and CDR2 is FQGNSA. The CDR3 consists of 14 residues. DNA for the CDR3: TGCGCCAGCAGCCCGGGGGGAGGCCAAGAGACCCAGTACTTC. Translating it yields CASSPGGGQETQYF.

The chain employs TRBV5-1 and TRBJ2-2, with 8 bases lining up with TRBD1. The V gene's germline CDR1 is SGHRS and CDR2 YFSETQ. The junction had 4 bases not matched to a gene; V was cut back by 0 bases and J by 3 bases. This CDR3 contains 16 residues. CDR3 loop: CASSLDPGGYTGELFF. In DNA form, the CDR3 reads TGCGCCAGCAGCTTGGATCCAGGGGGCTACACCGGGGAGCTGTTTTTT.

In its sample, this clonotype was seen a few times. The chain has TRBV4-1 and TRBJ1-2; 9 bases match TRBD1. This CDR3 region has 21 residues. With 1 base clipped from V and 0 bases from J, the junction kept 18 bases outside the gene matches. In germline, CDR1 is MGHRA, CDR2 YSYEKL. CDR3 sequence (DNA): TGCGCCAGCAGCCAAGGGATCCGGGACAGGGCGACATCCATAGCTAACTATGGCTACACCTTC. Translated: CASSQGIRDRATSIANYGYTF.

This clonotype was counted a few times. This chain joins TRBV30 and TRBJ2-3; TRBD2 matches at 7 bases. With V trimmed by 4 bases and J by 2 bases, 3 bases remained unmatched. Germline assignment: CDR1 GTSNPN and CDR2 SVGIG (reference sequence). The CDR3 has 13 residues. The CDR3 loop is CAWTSGLTDTQYF. The CDR3 DNA follows: TGTGCCTGGACTAGCGGCCTCACAGATACGCAGTATTTT.

This clonotype was seen a few times. This chain joins TRBV9 and TRBJ2-7, with D maybe TRBD1 (6 bases). Germline CDR1 SGDLS, CDR2 YYNGEE. The CDR3 has 15 residues. The ends were cut back, 4 bases at V and 0 bases at J, with 14 bases in the middle. The CDR3 DNA sequence: TGTGCCAGCAGCCCCAGACAGGATAGCTCCTACGAGCAGTACTTC. It specifies CASSPRQDSSYEQYF.

The V call is TRBV5-5, the J call TRBJ1-5, with D perhaps TRBD1 (5 bases). Germline V CDR1 and CDR2: SGHKS, YYEKEE (reference sequence). Trimming pared 4 bases from V and 8 bases from J, leaving 13 bases between. The CDR3 runs 13 residues. CDR3 sequence: CASSGFGGKPQHF. CDR3 in DNA: TGTGCCAGCAGCGGTTTCGGGGGGAAGCCCCAGCATTTT.

This chain uses TRBV10-2 with TRBJ2-3; possibly TRBD2 for D (5 bases). Between the trimmed V and J ends, which lost 10 bases and 6 bases, there was a span of 17 bases. The germline V gene has CDR1 WSHSY and CDR2 SAAADI. The length of the CDR3 is 13 residues. The CDR3 nucleotides are TGCGCCACGGCTAGCCAATCGCGGGATACGCAGTATTTT. Translating it yields CATASQSRDTQYF.

This clonotype has a handful of counts. CDR3 sequence reads: CASKAGGNTDTQYF. For the CDR3, the DNA is TGTGCCAGCAAAGCGGGGGGCAACACAGATACGCAGTATTTT. The genes are TRBV11-2 and TRBJ2-3; 9 bases are a match to TRBD2. The V gene end was trimmed by 7 bases and the J gene end by 2 bases; junction bases not matched to a gene: 4. Germline-derived CDR1 and CDR2 are SGHAT and FQNNGV. This CDR3 comprises 14 residues.

This clonotype was recorded at least ten times. V gene TRBV5-1 combines with J gene TRBJ2-1; 9 bases are shared with TRBD2. After removal of 4 bases from V and 6 bases from J, the junction contained 5 bases not matched to a gene. The CDR3 extends over 14 amino acids. Germline V CDR1 and CDR2: SGHRS, YFSETQ. This chain's CDR3 is CASSAGTSPNEQFF. Here the CDR3 DNA reads TGCGCCAGCAGCGCCGGGACTAGCCCCAATGAGCAGTTCTTC.

This clonotype was seen repeatedly, ten times or more. The genes are TRBV7-2 and TRBJ1-1; D gene unclear. CDR1 is SGHTA and CDR2 is FQGNSA in the germline V gene. V was pared by 4 bases and J by 4 bases, with 10 bases between. The CDR3 covers 13 residues. The CDR3 reads CASSSHHGTEAFF. For the CDR3, the DNA is TGTGCCAGCAGCTCCCATCACGGCACTGAAGCTTTCTTT.

This clonotype has ten or more counts. This rearrangement joins TRBV29-1 to TRBJ2-5; 11 bases align to TRBD2. CDR3 length: 13 amino acids. Germline V gives CDR1 SQVTM, CDR2 ANQGSEA. Trimming took 7 bases from V and 2 from J; bases not matched to a gene: 3. CDR3 nucleotides: TGCAGCGGAAGGACTAGCGGGCAAGAGACCCAGTACTTC. It translates to CSGRTSGQETQYF.

This clonotype was picked up a small number of times. The genes are TRBV5-1 and TRBJ1-1, with TRBD1 as a possible D gene (5 bases). Trimming took off 0 bases at V and 0 bases at J, with 12 bases between the two ends. The CDR3 is 16 residues long. Germline V gene lookup returns CDR1 SGHRS and CDR2 YFSETQ. DNA of the CDR3: TGCGCCAGCAGCTTGGAGGCGGCGGGGCTGAACACTGAAGCTTTCTTT. Its translation is CASSLEAAGLNTEAFF.

This clonotype was found many times. The chain couples TRBV6-5 to TRBJ1-6; D is undetermined. Germline loops: CDR1 MNHEY, CDR2 SVGAGI. With 2 bases removed from V and 10 bases from J, the gap between germline ends came to 12 bases. This CDR3 spans 14 amino acids. The CDR3: CASSYNQWVSPLHF. CDR3 nucleotides: TGTGCCAGCAGTTACAATCAGTGGGTCTCACCCCTCCACTTT.